This T cell receptor (beta chain) originates from a study of human thymus T cells. V dropped 4 bases and J dropped 7 bases, with 18 bases sitting between them. The CDR3 runs to 15 residues. Germline-derived CDR1 and CDR2 are SGHRS and YFSETQ. No fixed cell number was used; all available blood leukocytes supplied DNA. The protocol was immunoSEQ multiplex PCR, while the TCRdb copy is restricted to in-frame clones and leaves out a portion. The sample consists of about 50,000 clones, about 95% of them appearing once. The sequence derives from a girl under three years old with a congenital heart defect but otherwise immunologically healthy. J is TRBJ1-5 and V is TRBV5-1, with a weak D call TRBD1 (5 bases). Sequencing was done on a sample of blood. CDR3 in amino acids: CASSLTAGGGQPQHF. Here the CDR3 DNA reads TGCGCCAGCAGCCTAACGGCGGGGGGTGGACAGCCCCAGCATTTT.